The text below deals with one TCR beta chain. The participants were between about 18 and 95 years old and came from about two dozen US areas. Each participant's cohort was designated according to participant-reported clinical history. Under the authors' procedure: Amplification of reference gene primers was used by the study to estimate nucleated cell counts. The repertoire was sequenced with immunoSEQ multiplex PCR; TCRdb's copy has only in-frame clones and lacks some. Clone size and the V and J calls come from that table; the DNA yielded D and trimming. The table records 250,000 to 300,000 clones, approximately 90% of them present only once. These data originate in a study of blood T cell repertoires in COVID-19. Looking at the study overall: There were acute and convalescent COVID-19 samples, and they came from the United States, Italy and Spain.

CDR3 length: 14 amino acids. Germline values: CDR1 MNHNY, CDR2 SVGAGI (reference sequence). V was clipped by 7 bases and J by 4 bases; unmatched bases: 5. The chain is built from TRBV6-6 and TRBJ1-1; 11 bases are shared with TRBD1. The sequencing sample was made of PBMCs or T cells enriched from blood (not recorded which). This TCR was sampled from a woman in her forties with acute COVID-19. As DNA, the CDR3 is TGTGCCAGCAACCCCGGGACAGGGGGCACTGAAGCTTTCTTT. Protein sequence: CASNPGTGGTEAFF.